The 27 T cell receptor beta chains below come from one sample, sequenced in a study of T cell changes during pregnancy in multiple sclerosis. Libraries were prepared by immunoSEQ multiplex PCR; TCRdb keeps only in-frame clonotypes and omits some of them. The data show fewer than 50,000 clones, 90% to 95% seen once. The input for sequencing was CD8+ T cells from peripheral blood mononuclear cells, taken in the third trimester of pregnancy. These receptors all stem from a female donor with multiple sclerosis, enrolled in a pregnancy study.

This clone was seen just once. The CDR3 region is CASSISGTTYNEQFF. The CDR3 DNA sequence: TGTGCCAGTAGTATAAGCGGGACTACCTACAATGAGCAGTTCTTC. This sequence joins TRBV19 and TRBJ2-1; TRBD2 aligns across 7 bases. V was clipped by 2 bases and J by 2 bases; unmatched bases: 3. CDR1 LNHDA and CDR2 SQIVND come from the germline V gene (reference sequence). The CDR3 sequence is 15 residues long.

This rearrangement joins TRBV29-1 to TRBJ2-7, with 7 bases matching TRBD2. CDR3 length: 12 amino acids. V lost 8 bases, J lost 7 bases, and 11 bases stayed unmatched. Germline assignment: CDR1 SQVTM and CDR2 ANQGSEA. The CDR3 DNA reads TGCAGCATTGGGGGGGGTAATGGAGAGCAGTACTTC. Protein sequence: CSIGGGNGEQYF.

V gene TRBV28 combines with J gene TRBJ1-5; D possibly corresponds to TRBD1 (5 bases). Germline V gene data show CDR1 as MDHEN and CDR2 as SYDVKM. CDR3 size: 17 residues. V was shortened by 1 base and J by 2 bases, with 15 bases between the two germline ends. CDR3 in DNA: TGTGCCAGCAGTTTATTGCAGGGTACGAGTGGCAATCAGCCCCAGCATTTT. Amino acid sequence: CASSLLQGTSGNQPQHF.

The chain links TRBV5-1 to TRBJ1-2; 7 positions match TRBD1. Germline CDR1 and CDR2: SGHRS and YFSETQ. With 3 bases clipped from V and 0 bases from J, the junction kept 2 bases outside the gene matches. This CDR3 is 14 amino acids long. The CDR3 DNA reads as TGCGCCAGCAGCTGGGACAGTTCTAACTATGGCTACACCTTC. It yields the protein CASSWDSSNYGYTF.

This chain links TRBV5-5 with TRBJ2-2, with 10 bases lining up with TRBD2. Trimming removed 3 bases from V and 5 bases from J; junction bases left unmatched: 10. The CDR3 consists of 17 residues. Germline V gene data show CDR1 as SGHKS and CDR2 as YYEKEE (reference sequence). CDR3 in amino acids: CASSWGLAGVNTGELFF. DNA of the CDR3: TGTGCCAGCAGCTGGGGGCTAGCGGGAGTGAATACCGGGGAGCTGTTTTTT.

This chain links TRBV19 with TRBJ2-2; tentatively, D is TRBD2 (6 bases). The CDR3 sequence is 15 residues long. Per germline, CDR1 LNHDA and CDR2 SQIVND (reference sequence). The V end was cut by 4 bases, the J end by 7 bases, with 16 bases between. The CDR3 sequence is CASSTMGLASGELFF. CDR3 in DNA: TGTGCCAGTAGTACCATGGGGCTAGCGAGCGGGGAGCTGTTTTTT. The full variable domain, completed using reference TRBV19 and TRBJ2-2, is DGGITQSPKYLFRKEGQNVTLSCEQNLNHDAMYWYRQDPGQGLRLIYYSQIVNDFQKGDIAEGYSVSREKKESFPLTVTSAQKNPTAFYLCASSTMGLASGELFFGEGSRLTVL.

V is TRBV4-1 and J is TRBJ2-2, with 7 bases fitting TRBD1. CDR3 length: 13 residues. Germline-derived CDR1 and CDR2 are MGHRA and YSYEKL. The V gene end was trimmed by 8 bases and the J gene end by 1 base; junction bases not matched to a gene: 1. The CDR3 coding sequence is TGCGCCAGCGGGGACAGGAACACCGGGGAGCTGTTTTTT. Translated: CASGDRNTGELFF.

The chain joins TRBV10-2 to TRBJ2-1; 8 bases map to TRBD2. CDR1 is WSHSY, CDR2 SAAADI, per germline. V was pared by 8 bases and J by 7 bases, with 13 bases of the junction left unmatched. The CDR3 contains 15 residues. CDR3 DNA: TGCGCCAGCGCCCGCGGGGCGGGAGGAGGGAATGAGCAGTTCTTC. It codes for CASARGAGGGNEQFF.

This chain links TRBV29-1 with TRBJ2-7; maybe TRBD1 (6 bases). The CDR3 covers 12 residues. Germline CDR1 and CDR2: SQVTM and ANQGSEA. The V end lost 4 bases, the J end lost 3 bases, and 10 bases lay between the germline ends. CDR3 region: CSVATGNYEQYF. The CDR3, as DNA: TGCAGCGTTGCTACAGGGAACTACGAGCAGTACTTC.

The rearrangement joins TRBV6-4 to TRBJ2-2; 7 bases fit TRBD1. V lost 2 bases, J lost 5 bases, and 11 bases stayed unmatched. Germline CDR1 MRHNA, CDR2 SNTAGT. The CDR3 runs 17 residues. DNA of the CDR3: TGTGCCAGCAGTGACCCCCGACAGGGTGCAATAACCGGGGAGCTGTTTTTT. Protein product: CASSDPRQGAITGELFF.

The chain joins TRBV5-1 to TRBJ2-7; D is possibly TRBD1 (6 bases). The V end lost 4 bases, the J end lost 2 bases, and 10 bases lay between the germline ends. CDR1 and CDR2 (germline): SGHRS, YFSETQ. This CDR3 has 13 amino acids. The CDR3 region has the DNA TGCGCCAGCAGCCAGGGGACCGCCTACGAGCAGTACTTC. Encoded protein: CASSQGTAYEQYF.

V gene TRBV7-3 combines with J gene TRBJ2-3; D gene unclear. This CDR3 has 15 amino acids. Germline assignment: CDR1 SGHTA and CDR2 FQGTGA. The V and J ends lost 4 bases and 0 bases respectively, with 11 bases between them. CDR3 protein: CASSSTRSSTDTQYF. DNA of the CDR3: TGTGCCAGCAGCTCTACGCGGTCTAGCACAGATACGCAGTATTTT. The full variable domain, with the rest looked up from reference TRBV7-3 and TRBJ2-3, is GAGVSQTPSNKVTEKGKYVELRCDPISGHTALYWYRQSLGQGPEFLIYFQGTGAADDSGLPNDRFFAVRPEGSVSTLKIQRTERGDSAVYLCASSSTRSSTDTQYFGPGTRLTVL.

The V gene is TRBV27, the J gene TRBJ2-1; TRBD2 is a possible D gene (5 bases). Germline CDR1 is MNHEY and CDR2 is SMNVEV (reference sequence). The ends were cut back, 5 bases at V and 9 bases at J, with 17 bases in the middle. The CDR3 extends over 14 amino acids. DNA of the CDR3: TGTGCCAGCAGTCCCGGGCGAGGAGGACTTGAGCAGTTCTTC. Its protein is CASSPGRGGLEQFF.

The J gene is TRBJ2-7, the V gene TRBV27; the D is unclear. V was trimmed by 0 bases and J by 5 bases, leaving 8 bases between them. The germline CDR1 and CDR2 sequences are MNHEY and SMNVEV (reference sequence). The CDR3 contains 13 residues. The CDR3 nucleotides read TGTGCCAGCAGTTTATCCCAGGTGAACGAGCAGTACTTC. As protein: CASSLSQVNEQYF.

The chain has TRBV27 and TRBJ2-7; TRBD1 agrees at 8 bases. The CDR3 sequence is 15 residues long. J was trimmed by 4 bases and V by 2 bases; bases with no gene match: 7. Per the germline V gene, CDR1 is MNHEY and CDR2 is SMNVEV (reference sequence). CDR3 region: CASSLGQGALYEQYF. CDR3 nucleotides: TGTGCCAGCAGTTTAGGGCAGGGGGCCCTATACGAGCAGTACTTC.

CDR3 in amino acids: CSVSTGGVGDEQFF. In DNA form, the CDR3 reads TGCAGCGTTTCGACAGGGGGAGTCGGTGATGAGCAGTTCTTC. The chain is built from TRBV29-1 and TRBJ2-1; the match to TRBD1 covers 9 bases. Germline CDR1 and CDR2: SQVTM and ANQGSEA. V gave up 5 bases and J gave up 8 bases; unmatched junction bases: 10. The CDR3 sequence is 14 residues long.

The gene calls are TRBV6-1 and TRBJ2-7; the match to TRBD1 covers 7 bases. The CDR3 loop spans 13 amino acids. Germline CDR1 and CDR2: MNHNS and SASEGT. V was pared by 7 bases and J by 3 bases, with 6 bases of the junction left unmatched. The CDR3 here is CASTGTGDYEQYF. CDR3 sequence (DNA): TGTGCCAGCACTGGAACAGGGGACTACGAGCAGTACTTC.

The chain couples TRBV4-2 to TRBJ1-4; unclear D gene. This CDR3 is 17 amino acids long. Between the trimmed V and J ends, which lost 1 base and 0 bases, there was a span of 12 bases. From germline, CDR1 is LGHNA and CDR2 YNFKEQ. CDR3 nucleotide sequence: TGTGCCAGCAGCCAAGTCGCCCCCGGGGCAACTAATGAAAAACTGTTTTTT. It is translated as CASSQVAPGATNEKLFF.

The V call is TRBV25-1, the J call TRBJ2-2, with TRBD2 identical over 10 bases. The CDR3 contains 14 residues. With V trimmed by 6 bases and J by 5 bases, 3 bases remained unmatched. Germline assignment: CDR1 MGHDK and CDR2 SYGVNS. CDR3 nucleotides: TGTGCCAGCAGCGGACTAGCGGAGACCGGGGAGCTGTTTTTT. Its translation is CASSGLAETGELFF.

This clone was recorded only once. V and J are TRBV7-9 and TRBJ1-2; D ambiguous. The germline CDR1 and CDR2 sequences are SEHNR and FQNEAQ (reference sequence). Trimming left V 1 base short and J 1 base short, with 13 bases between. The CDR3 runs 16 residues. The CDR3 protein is CASSLEEKRFNYGYTF. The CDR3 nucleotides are TGTGCCAGCAGCTTAGAAGAGAAACGATTTAACTATGGCTACACCTTC.

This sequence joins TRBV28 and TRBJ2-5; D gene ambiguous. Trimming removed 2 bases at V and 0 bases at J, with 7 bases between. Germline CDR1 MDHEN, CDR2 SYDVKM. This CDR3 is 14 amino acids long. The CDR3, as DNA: TGTGCCAGCAGTTTAGACATAAACCAAGAGACCCAGTACTTC. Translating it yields CASSLDINQETQYF. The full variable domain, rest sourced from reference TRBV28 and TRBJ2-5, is DVKVTQSSRYLVKRTGEKVFLECVQDMDHENMFWYRQDPGLGLRLIYFSYDVKMKEKGDIPEGYSVSREKKERFSLILESASTNQTSMYLCASSLDINQETQYFGPGTRLLVL.

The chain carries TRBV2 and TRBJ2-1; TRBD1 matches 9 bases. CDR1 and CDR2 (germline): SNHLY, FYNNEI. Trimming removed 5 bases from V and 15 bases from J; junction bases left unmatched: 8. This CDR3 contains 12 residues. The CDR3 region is CASSSTGGAGFF. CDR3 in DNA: TGTGCCAGCAGTTCCACAGGGGGCGCCGGGTTCTTC.

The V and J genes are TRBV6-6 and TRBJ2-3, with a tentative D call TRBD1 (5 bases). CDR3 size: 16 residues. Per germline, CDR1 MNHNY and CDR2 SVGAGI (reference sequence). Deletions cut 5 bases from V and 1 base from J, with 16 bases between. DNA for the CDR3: TGTGCCAGCAGTCCTTCAGGGATCCCTCGCACAGATACGCAGTATTTT. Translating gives CASSPSGIPRTDTQYF.

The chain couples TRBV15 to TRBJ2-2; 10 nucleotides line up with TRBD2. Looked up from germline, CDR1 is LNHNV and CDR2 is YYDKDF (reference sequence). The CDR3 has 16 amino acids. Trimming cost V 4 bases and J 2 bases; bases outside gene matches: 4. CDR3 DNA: TGTGCCACCAGCACTATAGCGGGAGGCAACACCGGGGAGCTGTTTTTT. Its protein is CATSTIAGGNTGELFF.

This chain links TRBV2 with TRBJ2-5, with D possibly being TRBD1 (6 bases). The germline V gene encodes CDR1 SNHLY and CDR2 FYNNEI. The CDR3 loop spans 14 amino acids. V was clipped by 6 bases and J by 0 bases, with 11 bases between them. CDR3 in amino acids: CASRETGYQETQYF. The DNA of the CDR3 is TGTGCCAGCAGGGAGACAGGTTACCAAGAGACCCAGTACTTC.

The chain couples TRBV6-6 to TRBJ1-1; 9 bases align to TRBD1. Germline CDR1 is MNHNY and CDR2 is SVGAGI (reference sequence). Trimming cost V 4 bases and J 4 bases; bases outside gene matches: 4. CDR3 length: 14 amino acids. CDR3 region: CASSSDRGVTEAFF. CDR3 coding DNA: TGTGCCAGCAGTTCTGACAGGGGGGTCACTGAAGCTTTCTTT.

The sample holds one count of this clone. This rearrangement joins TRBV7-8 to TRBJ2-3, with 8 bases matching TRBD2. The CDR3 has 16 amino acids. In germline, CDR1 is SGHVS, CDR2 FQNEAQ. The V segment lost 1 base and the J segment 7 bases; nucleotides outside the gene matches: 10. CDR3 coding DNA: TGTGCCAGCAGCTTAGGTGGCGGGAGGTTGCTAAATACGCAGTATTTT. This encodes CASSLGGGRLLNTQYF. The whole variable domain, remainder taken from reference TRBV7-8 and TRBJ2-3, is GAGVSQSPRYKVAKRGQDVALRCDPISGHVSLFWYQQALGQGPEFLTYFQNEAQLDKSGLPSDRFFAERPEGSVSTLKIQRTQQEDSAVYLCASSLGGGRLLNTQYFGPGTRLTVL.